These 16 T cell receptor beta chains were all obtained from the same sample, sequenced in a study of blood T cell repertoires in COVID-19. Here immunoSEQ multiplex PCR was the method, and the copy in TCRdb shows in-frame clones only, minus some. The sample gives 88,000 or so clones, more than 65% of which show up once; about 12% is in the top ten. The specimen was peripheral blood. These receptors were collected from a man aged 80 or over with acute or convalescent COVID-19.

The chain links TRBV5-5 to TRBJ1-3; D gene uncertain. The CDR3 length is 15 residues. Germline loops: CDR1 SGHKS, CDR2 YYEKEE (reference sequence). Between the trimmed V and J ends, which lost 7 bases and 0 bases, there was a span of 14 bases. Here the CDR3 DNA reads TGTGCCAGCGCAGTTTTTCCGTCCTCTGGAAACACCATATATTTT. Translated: CASAVFPSSGNTIYF.

The CDR3 bases are TGTGCCAGCAGCTTAGTCGGACAGGGGGCCATCTACGAGCAGTACTTC. It specifies CASSLVGQGAIYEQYF. The chain couples TRBV11-2 to TRBJ2-7; 11 nucleotides agree with TRBD1. The germline V gene encodes CDR1 SGHAT and CDR2 FQNNGV. There are 16 residues in the CDR3. The junction had 5 bases not matched to a gene; V was cut back by 1 base and J by 3 bases.

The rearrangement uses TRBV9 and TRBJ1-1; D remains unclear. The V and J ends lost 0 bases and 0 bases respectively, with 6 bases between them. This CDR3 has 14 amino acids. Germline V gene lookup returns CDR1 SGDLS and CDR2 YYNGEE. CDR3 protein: CASSVGLMNTEAFF. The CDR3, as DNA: TGTGCCAGCAGCGTAGGACTAATGAACACTGAAGCTTTCTTT.

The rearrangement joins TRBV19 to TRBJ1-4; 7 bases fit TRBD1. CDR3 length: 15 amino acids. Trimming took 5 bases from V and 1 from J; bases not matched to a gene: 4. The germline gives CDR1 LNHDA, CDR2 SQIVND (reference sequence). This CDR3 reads CASSSRTGTNEKLFF. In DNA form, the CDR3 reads TGTGCCAGTAGTTCCCGGACAGGAACTAATGAAAAACTGTTTTTT.

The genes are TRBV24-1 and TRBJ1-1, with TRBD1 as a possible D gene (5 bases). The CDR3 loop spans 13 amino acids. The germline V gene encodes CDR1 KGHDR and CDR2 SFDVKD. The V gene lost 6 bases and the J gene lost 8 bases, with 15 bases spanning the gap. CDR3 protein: CATSPHPGGEAFF. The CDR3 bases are TGTGCCACCAGTCCCCACCCGGGGGGGGAAGCTTTCTTT.

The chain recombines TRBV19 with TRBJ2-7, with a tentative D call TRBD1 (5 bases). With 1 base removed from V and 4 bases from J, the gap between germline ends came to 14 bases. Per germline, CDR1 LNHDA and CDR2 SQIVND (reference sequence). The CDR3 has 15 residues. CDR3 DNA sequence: TGTGCCAGTAGTATAGCTAGGGGCAGAAATTACGAGCAGTACTTC. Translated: CASSIARGRNYEQYF.

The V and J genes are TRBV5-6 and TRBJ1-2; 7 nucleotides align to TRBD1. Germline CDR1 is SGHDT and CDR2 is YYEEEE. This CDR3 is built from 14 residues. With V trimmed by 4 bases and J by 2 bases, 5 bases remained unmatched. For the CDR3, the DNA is TGTGCCAGCAGCGAGACGGGACAGAACTATGGCTACACCTTC. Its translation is CASSETGQNYGYTF. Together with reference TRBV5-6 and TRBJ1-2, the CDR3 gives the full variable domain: DAGVTQSPTHLIKTRGQQVTLRCSPKSGHDTVSWYQQALGQGPQFIFQYYEEEERQRGNFPDRFSGHQFPNYSSELNVNALLLGDSALYLCASSETGQNYGYTFGSGTRLTVV.

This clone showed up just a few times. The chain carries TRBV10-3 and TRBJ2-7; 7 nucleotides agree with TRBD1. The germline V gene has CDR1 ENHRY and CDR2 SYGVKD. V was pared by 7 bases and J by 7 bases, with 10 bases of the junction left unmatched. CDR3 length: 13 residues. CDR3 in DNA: TGTGCCATCACCAGCGACAGGGAAGAAGAGCAGTACTTC. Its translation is CAITSDREEEQYF.

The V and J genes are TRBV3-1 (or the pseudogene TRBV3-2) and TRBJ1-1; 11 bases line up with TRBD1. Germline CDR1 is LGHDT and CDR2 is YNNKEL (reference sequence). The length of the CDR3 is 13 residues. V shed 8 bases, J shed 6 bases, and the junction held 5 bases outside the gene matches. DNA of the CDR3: TGTGCCAGCCAGTGGGGACAGGGGGCTGAAGCTTTCTTT. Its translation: CASQWGQGAEAFF.

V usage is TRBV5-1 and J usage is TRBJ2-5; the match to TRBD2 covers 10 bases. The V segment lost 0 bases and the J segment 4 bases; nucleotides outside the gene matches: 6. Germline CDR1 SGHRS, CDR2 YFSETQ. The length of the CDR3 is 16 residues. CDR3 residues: CASSLGSSGGLETQYF. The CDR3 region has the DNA TGCGCCAGCAGCTTGGGGTCTAGCGGGGGTCTAGAGACCCAGTACTTC.

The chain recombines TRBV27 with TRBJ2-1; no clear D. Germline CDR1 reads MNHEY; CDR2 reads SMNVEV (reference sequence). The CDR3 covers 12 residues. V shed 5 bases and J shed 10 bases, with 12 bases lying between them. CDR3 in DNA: TGTGCCAGCAGTACTCGAGCCCACGAGCAGTTCTTC. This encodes CASSTRAHEQFF.

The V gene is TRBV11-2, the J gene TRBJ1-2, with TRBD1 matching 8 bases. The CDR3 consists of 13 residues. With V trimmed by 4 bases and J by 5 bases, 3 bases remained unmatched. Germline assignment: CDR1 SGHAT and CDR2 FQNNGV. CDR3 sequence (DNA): TGTGCCAGCAGCTCCGGACAGGGTTATGGCTACACCTTC. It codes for CASSSGQGYGYTF.

In nucleotides, the CDR3 is TGTGCCAGCTCACCAACAGAGAGCTCCTATAATTCACCCCTCCACTTT. Translating it yields CASSPTESSYNSPLHF. J is TRBJ1-6 and V is TRBV18; D not resolved. Deletions cut 2 bases from V and 0 bases from J, with 8 bases between. The CDR3 is made up of 16 amino acids. Germline V gene data show CDR1 as KGHSH and CDR2 as LQKENI.

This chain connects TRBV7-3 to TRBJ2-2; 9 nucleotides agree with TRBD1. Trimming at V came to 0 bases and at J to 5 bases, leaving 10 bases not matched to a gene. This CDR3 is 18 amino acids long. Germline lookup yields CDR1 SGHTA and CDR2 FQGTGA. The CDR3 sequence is CASSLTPAGQGGTGELFF. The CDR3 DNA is TGTGCCAGCAGCTTAACCCCTGCGGGACAGGGTGGAACCGGGGAGCTGTTTTTT. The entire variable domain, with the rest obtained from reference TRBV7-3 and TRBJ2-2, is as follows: GAGVSQTPSNKVTEKGKYVELRCDPISGHTALYWYRQSLGQGPEFLIYFQGTGAADDSGLPNDRFFAVRPEGSVSTLKIQRTERGDSAVYLCASSLTPAGQGGTGELFFGEGSRLTVL.

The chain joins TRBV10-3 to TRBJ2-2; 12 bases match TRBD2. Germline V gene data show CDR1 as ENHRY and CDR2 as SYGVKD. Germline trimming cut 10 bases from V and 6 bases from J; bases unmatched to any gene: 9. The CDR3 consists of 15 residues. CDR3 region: CATGGLAGRSGELFF. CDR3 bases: TGTGCCACCGGTGGACTAGCGGGGAGATCCGGGGAGCTGTTTTTT.

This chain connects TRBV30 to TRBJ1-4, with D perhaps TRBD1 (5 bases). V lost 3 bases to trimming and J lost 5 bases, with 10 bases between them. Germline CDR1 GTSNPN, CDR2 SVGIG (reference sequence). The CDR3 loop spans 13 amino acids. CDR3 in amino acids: CAWRPRGNEKLFF. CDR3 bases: TGTGCCTGGAGGCCAAGGGGAAATGAAAAACTGTTTTTT.